The following is a T cell receptor (beta chain) sequence with its context. This specimen belongs to a study of cytomegalovirus exposure and HLA in healthy donors. Study-level information: Out of around 360 genotyped donors, about 80% belonged to the Caucasian-associated ancestry cluster.

This CDR3 has 15 amino acids. The ends lost 3 bases at V and 6 bases at J; junction bases unmatched: 11. Per germline, CDR1 SGHRS and CDR2 YFSETQ. The PCR had 60 Vbeta and 13 Jbeta primers. TCRdb keeps only in-frame clones here, not all; method: immunoSEQ multiplex PCR. Found here are some 130,000 clones, roughly four fifths of them singletons; the top ten hold around 2%. V gene TRBV5-1 combines with J gene TRBJ1-2, with 7 bases that match TRBD1. The receptor comes from a female donor in good health and CMV-seropositive. Sequenced input: PBMCs. The DNA for the CDR3 is TGCGCCAGCAGCTCGCCCCTAAAGGGGGCGGATGGCTACACCTTC. Translating gives CASSSPLKGADGYTF.